This entry describes one TCR beta chain. Looked up from germline, CDR1 is SGHTA and CDR2 is FQGNSA. Between the trimmed V and J ends, which lost 5 bases and 7 bases, there was a span of 15 bases. The CDR3 extends over 14 amino acids. The data belong to a study of blood T cell repertoires in COVID-19. Using immunoSEQ multiplex PCR, the repertoire was profiled, and TCRdb retains in-frame clones only, with some absent. Of around 270,000 clones listed, around 92% are singletons. One Seattle source followed patients from active infection through their disease course. The chain has TRBV7-2 and TRBJ1-5, with TRBD1 as a possible D gene (5 bases). The sample comprised peripheral blood. The TCR originated in a young adult with COVID-19, enrolled during active disease. The CDR3 sequence: CASSAGGPGQPQHF. For the CDR3, the DNA is TGTGCCAGCAGCGCCGGGGGTCCGGGGCAGCCCCAGCATTTT.